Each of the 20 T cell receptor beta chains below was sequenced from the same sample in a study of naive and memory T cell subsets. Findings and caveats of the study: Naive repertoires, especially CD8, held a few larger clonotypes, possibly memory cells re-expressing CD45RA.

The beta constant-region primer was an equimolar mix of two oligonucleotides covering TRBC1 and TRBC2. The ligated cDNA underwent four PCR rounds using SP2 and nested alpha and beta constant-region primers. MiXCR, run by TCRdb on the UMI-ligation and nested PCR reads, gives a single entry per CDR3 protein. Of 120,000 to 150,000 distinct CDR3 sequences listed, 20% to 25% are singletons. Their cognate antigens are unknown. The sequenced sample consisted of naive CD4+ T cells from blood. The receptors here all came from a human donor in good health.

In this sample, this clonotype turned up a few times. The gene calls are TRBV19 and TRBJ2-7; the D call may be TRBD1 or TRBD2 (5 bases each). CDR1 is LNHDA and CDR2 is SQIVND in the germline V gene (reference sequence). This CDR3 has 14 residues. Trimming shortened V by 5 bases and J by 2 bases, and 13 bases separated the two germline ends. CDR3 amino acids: CASSLARGAYEQYF. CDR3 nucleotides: TGTGCCAGTAGTTTGGCCCGGGGCGCCTACGAGCAGTACTTC.

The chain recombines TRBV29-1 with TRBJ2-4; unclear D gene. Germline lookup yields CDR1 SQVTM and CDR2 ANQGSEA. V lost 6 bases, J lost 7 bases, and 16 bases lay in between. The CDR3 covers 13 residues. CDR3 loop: CSVGGPSGNIQYF. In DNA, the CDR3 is TGCAGCGTAGGCGGCCCCTCCGGGAACATTCAGTACTTC.

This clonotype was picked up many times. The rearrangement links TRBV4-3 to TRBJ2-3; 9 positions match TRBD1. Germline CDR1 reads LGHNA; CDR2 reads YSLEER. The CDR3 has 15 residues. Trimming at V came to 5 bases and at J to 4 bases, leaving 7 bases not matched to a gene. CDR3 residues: CASSASGQGPDTQYF. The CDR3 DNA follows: TGCGCCAGCAGCGCCTCGGGACAGGGCCCAGATACGCAGTATTTT.

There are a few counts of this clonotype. CDR3 in amino acids: CASSQNNNYEQYF. The CDR3 nucleotides are TGTGCCAGCAGTCAAAACAACAATTACGAGCAGTACTTC. This chain links TRBV28 with TRBJ2-7; D is ambiguous. This CDR3 comprises 13 residues. Germline loops: CDR1 MDHEN, CDR2 SYDVKM. V lost 5 bases and J lost 4, with 12 bases in between.

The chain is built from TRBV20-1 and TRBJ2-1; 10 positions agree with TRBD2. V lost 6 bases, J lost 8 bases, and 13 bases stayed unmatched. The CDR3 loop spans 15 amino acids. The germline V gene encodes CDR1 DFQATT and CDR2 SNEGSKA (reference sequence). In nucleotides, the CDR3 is TGCAGTGCCAGCGATGGGTCTAGCGGGAGAGATGAGCAGTTCTTC. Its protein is CSASDGSSGRDEQFF.

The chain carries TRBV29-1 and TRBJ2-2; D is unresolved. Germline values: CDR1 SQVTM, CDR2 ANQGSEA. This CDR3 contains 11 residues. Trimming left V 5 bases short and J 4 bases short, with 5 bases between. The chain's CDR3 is CSVWSTGELFF. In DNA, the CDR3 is TGCAGCGTTTGGTCCACCGGGGAGCTGTTTTTT.

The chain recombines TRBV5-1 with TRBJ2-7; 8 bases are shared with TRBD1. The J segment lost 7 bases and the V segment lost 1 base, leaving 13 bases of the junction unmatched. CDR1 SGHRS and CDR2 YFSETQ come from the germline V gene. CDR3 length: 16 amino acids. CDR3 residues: CASSLPPGQVSNEQYF. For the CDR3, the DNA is TGCGCCAGCAGCTTGCCGCCGGGACAGGTTTCGAATGAGCAGTACTTC.

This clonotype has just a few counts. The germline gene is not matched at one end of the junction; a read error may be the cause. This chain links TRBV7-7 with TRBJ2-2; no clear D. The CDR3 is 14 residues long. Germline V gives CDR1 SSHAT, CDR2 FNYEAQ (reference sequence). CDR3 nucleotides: TGTGCTAGCAGCTTAGCTGGGTTCACCGGGGAGCTGTTTTTT. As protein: CASSLAGFTGELFF.

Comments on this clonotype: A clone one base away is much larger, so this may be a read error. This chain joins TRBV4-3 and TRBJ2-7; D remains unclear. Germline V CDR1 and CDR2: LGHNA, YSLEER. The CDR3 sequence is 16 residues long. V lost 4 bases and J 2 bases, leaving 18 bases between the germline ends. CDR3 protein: CASSPSVKALTYEQYF. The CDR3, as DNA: TGCGCCAGCAGCCCCTCAGTTAAGGCCCTTACCTACGAGCAGTACTTC.

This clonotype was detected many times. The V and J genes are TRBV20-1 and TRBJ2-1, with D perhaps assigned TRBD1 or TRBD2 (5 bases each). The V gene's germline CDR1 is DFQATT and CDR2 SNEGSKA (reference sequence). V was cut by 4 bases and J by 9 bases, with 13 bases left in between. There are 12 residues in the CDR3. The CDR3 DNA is TGCAGTGCTAATGTGCAGGGACCTGAGCAGTTCTTC. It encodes CSANVQGPEQFF.

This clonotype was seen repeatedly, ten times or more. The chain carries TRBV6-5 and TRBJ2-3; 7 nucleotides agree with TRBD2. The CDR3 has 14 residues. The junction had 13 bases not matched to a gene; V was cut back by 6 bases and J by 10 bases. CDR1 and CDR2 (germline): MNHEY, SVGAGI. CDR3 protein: CASRGGRNFYSQYF. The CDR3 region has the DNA TGTGCCAGCAGGGGAGGGAGAAACTTTTATTCGCAGTATTTT.

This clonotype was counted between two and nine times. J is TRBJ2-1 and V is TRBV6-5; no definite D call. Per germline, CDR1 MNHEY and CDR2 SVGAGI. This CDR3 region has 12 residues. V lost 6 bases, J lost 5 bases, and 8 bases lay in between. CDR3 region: CASRSLDNEQFF. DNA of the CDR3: TGTGCCAGCAGGTCACTTGACAATGAGCAGTTCTTC.

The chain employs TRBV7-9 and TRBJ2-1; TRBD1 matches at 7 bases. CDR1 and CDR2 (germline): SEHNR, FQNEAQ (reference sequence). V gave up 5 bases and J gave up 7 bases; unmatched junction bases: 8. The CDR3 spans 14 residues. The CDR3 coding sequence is TGTGCCAGCAGCGAAAGGGGACAGATAAATGAGCAGTTCTTC. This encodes CASSERGQINEQFF.

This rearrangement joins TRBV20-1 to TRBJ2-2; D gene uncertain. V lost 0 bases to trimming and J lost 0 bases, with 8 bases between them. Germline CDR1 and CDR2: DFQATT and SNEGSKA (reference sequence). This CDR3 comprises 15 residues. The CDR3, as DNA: TGCAGTGCTAGAGATTTTACAACGAACACCGGGGAGCTGTTTTTT. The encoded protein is CSARDFTTNTGELFF.

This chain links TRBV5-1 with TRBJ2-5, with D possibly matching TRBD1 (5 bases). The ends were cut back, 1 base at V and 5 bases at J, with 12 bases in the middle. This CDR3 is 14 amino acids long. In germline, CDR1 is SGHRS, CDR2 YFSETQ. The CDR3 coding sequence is TGCGCCAGCAGCTTGTTTGGGGCCAGTGAGACCCAGTACTTC. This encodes CASSLFGASETQYF.

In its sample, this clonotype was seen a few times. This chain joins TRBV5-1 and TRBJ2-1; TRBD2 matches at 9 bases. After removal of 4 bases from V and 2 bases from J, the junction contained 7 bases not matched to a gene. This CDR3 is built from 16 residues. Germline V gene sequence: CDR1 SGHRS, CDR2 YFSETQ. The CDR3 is CASSPFSGGTYNEQFF. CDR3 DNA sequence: TGCGCCAGCAGCCCCTTTAGCGGGGGAACCTACAATGAGCAGTTCTTC.

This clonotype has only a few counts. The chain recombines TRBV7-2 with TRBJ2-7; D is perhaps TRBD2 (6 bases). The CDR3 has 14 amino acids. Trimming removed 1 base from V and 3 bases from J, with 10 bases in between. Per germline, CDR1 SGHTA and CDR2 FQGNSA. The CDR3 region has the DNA TGTGCCAGCAGCTTAGACCGGGGGAACTACGAGCAGTACTTC. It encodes CASSLDRGNYEQYF.

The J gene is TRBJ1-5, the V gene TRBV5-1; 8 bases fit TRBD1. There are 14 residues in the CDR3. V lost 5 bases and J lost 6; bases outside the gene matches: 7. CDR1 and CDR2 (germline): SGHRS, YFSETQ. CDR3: CASSYGQGGQPQHF. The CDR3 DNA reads TGCGCCAGCAGTTATGGACAGGGCGGTCAGCCCCAGCATTTT.

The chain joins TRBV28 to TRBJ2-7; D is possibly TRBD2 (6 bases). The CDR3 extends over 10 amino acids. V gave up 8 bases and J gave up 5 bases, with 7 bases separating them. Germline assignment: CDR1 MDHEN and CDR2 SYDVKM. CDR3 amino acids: CASGGNEQYF. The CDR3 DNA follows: TGTGCCAGCGGAGGGAACGAGCAGTACTTC. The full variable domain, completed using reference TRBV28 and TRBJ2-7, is DVKVTQSSRYLVKRTGEKVFLECVQDMDHENMFWYRQDPGLGLRLIYFSYDVKMKEKGDIPEGYSVSREKKERFSLILESASTNQTSMYLCASGGNEQYFGPGTRLTVT.

CDR3 amino acids: CASSDYRGSEAFF. The CDR3 region has the DNA TGTGCCAGCAGTGACTACAGGGGCTCTGAAGCTTTCTTT. The chain joins TRBV2 to TRBJ1-1; 7 bases line up with TRBD1. The CDR3 has 13 amino acids. Per germline, CDR1 SNHLY and CDR2 FYNNEI. The trim removed 3 bases at V and 6 bases at J, leaving 4 bases unmatched. Looking up the rest from reference TRBV2 and TRBJ1-1 gives the full variable domain: EPEVTQTPSHQVTQMGQEVILRCVPISNHLYFYWYRQILGQKVEFLVSFYNNEISEKSEIFDDQFSVERPDGSNFTLKIRSTKLEDSAMYFCASSDYRGSEAFFGQGTRLTVV.